This TCR beta chain was captured by sequencing in a study of PD-L1 blockade in urothelial cancer. The overall study: Administration of atezolizumab to patients began around 2014, at 1,200 mg intravenously every 3 weeks.

Time point indicated: peripheral blood 6 weeks after treatment start. For each patient, 1 to 8 samples were obtained, pretreatment and on-treatment. Some clones are missing from TCRdb's copy, which holds only in-frame ones; the method was immunoSEQ multiplex PCR. Here the sample spans 30,000 to 45,000 clones, around 84% being singletons. The CDR3 is made up of 14 amino acids. Per germline, CDR1 ENHRY and CDR2 SYGVKD. Trimming removed 6 bases at V and 0 bases at J, with 9 bases between. This TCR derives from a man aged 40-50 years with urothelial cancer. The chain couples TRBV10-3 to TRBJ1-3; TRBD1 is a possible D gene (5 bases). This specimen consisted of PBMCs, obtained around atezolizumab (anti-PD-L1) treatment. The DNA of the CDR3 is TGTGCCATCAGCTCGGACAACTCTGGAAACACCATATATTTT. Its translation: CAISSDNSGNTIYF.